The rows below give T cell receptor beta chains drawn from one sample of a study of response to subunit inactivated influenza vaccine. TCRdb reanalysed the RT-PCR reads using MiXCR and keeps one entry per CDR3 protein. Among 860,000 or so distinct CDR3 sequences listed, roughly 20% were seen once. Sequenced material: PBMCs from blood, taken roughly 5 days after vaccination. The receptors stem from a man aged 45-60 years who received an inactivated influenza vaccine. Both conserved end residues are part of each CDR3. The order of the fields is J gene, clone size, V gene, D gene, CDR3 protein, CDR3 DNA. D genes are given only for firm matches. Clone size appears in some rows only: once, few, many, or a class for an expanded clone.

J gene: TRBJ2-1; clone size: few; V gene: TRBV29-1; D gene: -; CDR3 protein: CSVGGRASLQFF; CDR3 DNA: TGCAGCGTTGGGGGCCGGGCCTCTTTGCAGTTCTTC
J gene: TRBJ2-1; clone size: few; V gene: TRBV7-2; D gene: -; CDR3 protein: CASSLQATGVYNEQFF; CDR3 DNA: TGTGCCAGCAGCTTACAGGCAACGGGGGTCTACAATGAGCAGTTCTTC
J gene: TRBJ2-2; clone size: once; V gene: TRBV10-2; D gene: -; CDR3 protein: CASRFEPGELFF; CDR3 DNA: TGCGCCAGCAGGTTCGAACCCGGGGAGCTGTTTTTT
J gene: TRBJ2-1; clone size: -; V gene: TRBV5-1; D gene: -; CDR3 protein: CASSSFQGGAGDEQFF; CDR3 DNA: TGCGCCAGCAGCTCCTTCCAGGGGGGGGCCGGGGATGAGCAGTTCTTC
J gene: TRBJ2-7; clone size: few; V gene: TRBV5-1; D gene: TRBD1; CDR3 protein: CASSLVPTGQGSYEQYF; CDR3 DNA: TGCGCCAGCAGCTTGGTCCCTACGGGACAGGGATCTTACGAGCAGTACTTC
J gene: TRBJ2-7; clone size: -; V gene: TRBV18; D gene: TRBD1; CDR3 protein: CASSPPEWGQVSYEQYF; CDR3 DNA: TGTGCCAGCTCACCACCCGAGTGGGGACAGGTCTCCTACGAGCAGTACTTC
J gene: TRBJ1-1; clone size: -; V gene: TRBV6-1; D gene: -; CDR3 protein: CASSDRGDLDVAFF; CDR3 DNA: TGTGCCAGCAGTGACCGAGGGGACCTCGATGTAGCTTTCTTT
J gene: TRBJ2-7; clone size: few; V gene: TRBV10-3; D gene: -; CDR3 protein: CAISESPSGPYEQYF; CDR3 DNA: TGTGCCATCAGTGAGTCGCCTTCGGGGCCCTACGAGCAGTACTTC
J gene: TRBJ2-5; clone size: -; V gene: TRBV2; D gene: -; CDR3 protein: CASSVEAVQETQYF; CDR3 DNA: TGTGCCAGCAGCGTAGAGGCGGTCCAAGAGACCCAGTACTTC
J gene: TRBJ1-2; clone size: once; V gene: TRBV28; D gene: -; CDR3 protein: CASSSLGGIYGYTF; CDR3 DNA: TGTGCCAGCAGTTCCCTGGGGGGTATCTATGGCTACACCTTC
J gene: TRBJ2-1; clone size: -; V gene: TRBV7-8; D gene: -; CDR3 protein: CASRIGGFFNEQFF; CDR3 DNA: TGTGCCAGCAGGATAGGAGGGTTTTTCAATGAGCAGTTCTTC
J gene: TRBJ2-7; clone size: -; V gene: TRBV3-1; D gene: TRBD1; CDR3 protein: CASSQGASGRTGGAYEQYF; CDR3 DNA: TGTGCCAGCAGCCAGGGCGCCTCAGGCCGGACAGGGGGGGCCTACGAGCAGTACTTC
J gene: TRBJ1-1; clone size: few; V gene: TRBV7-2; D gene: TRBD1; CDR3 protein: CASSRTGGWYTEAFF; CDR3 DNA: TGTGCCAGCAGCCGGACAGGGGGTTGGTACACTGAAGCTTTCTTT
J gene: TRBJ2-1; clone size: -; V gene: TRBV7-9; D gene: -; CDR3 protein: CASSLAGPGNEQFF; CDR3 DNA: TGTGCCAGCAGCTTAGCGGGGCCTGGAAATGAGCAGTTCTTC
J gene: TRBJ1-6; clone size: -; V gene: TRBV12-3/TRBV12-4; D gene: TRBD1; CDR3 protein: CASSPGTGYSPLHF; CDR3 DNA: TGTGCCAGCAGTCCCGGGACAGGCTATTCACCCCTCCACTTT
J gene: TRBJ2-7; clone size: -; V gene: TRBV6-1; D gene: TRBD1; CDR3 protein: CASSPRDREISANEQYF; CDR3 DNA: TGTGCCAGCAGTCCCAGGGACAGGGAAATTAGTGCGAACGAGCAGTACTTC
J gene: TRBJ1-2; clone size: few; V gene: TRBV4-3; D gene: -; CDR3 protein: CASSIQGGGGSYGYTF; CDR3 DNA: TGCGCCAGCAGTATCCAAGGGGGAGGGGGTTCCTATGGCTACACCTTC
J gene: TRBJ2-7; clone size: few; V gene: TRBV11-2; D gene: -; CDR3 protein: CASSLSPRTYEQYF; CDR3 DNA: TGTGCCAGCAGCTTAAGTCCTAGGACCTACGAGCAGTACTTC
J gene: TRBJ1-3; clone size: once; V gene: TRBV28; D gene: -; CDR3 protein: CASSWGGKIGSGNTIYF; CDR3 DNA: TGTGCCAGCAGTTGGGGAGGGAAGATTGGTTCTGGAAACACCATATATTTT
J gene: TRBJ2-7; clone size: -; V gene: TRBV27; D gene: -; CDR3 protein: CASSLSVRSYEQYF; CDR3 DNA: TGTGCCAGCAGTTTATCAGTCAGATCCTACGAGCAGTACTTC
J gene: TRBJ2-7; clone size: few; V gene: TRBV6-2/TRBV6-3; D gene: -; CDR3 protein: CASRNRGEGYYEQYF; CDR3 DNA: TGTGCCAGCAGAAACCGGGGAGAGGGATACTACGAGCAGTACTTC
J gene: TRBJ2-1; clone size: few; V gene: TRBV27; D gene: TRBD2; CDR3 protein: CASSLSVLADEQFF; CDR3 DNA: TGTGCCAGCAGTTTATCTGTACTAGCGGATGAGCAGTTCTTC
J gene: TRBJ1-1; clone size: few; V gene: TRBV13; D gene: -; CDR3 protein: CASSFFQAGNTEAFF; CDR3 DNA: TGTGCCAGCAGCTTTTTTCAGGCGGGGAACACTGAAGCTTTCTTT
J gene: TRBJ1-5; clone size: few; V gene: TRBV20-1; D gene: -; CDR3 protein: CSATESSNQPQHF; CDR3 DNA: TGCAGTGCTACAGAGAGTAGCAATCAGCCCCAGCATTTT
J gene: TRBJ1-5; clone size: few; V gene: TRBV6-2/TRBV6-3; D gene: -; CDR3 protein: CASSYSLFRDYQPQHF; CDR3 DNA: TGTGCCAGCAGTTACTCTTTATTCAGGGATTATCAGCCCCAGCATTTT
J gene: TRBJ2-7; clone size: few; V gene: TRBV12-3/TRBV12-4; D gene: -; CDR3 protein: CASSLLEDGQREQYF; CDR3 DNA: TGTGCCAGCAGTTTGTTGGAGGACGGGCAGAGGGAGCAGTACTTC
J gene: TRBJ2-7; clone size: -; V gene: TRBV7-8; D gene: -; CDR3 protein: CASSRQITYEQYF; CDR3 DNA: TGTGCCAGCAGCCGACAGATTACCTACGAGCAGTACTTC
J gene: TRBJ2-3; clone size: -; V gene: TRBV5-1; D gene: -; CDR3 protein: CASSWGGGRTDTQYF; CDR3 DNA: TGCGCCAGCAGCTGGGGAGGGGGACGCACAGATACGCAGTATTTT
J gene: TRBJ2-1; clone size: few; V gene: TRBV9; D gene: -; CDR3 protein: CASSRGRGNEQFF; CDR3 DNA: TGTGCCAGCAGTCGGGGTCGGGGCAATGAGCAGTTCTTC
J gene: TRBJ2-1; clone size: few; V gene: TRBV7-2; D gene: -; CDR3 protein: CASSLVLTGVRFNEQFF; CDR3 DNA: TGTGCCAGCAGCTTAGTTTTGACGGGAGTCCGTTTCAATGAGCAGTTCTTC
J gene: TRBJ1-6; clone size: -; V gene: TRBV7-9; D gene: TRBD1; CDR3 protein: CASSVDRGGNSPLHF; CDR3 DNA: TGTGCCAGCAGCGTGGACAGGGGGGGGAATTCACCCCTCCACTTT
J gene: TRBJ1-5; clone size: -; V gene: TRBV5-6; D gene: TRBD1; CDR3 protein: CASSSTGELKPQHF; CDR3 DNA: TGTGCCAGCAGCAGCACAGGGGAACTCAAGCCCCAGCATTTT
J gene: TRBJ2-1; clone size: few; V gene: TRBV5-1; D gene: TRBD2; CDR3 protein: CASSLEPGGGYNEQFF; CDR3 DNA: TGCGCCAGCAGCTTGGAGCCTGGCGGGGGTTACAATGAGCAGTTCTTC
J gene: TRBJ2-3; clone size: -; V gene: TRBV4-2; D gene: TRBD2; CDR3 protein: CASNLGVAGVLTDTQYF; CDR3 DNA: TGTGCCAGCAACCTAGGGGTAGCGGGGGTCCTCACAGATACGCAGTATTTT
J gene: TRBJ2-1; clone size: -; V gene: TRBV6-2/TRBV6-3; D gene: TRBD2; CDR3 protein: CASSRTSEYNEQFF; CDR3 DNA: TGTGCCAGCAGTCGGACTAGCGAATACAATGAGCAGTTCTTC
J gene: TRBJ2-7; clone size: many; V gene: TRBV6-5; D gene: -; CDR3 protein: CASSWGHGAYEQYF; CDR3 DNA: TGTGCCAGCAGTTGGGGCCACGGAGCCTACGAGCAGTACTTC
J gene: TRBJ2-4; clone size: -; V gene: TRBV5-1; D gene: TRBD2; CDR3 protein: CASSLIAGPANIQYF; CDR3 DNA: TGCGCCAGCAGCTTGATAGCGGGACCAGCAAACATTCAGTACTTC
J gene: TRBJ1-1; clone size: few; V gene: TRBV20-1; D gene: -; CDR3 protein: CSARTGFGTEAFF; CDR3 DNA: TGCAGTGCTAGAACAGGGTTTGGGACTGAAGCTTTCTTT